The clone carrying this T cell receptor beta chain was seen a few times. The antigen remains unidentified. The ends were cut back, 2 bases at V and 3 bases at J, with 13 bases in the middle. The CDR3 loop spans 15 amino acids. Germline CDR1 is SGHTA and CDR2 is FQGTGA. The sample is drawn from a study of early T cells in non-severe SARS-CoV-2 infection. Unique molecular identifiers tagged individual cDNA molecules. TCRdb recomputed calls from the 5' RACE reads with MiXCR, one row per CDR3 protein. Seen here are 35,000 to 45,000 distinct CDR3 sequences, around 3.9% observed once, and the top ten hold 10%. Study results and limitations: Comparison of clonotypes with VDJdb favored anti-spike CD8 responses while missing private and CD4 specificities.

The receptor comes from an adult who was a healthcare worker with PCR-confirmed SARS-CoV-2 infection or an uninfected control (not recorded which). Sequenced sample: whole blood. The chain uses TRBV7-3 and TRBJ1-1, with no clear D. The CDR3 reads CASSLGSAGYTEAFF. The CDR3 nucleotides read TGTGCCAGCAGCTTAGGTTCCGCGGGGTACACTGAAGCTTTCTTT. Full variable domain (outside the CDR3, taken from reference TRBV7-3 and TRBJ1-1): GAGVSQTPSNKVTEKGKYVELRCDPISGHTALYWYRQSLGQGPEFLIYFQGTGAADDSGLPNDRFFAVRPEGSVSTLKIQRTERGDSAVYLCASSLGSAGYTEAFFGQGTRLTVV.